The clone carrying this TCR beta chain has more than one count but fewer than ten. V dropped 10 bases and J dropped 5 bases, with 17 bases sitting between them. CDR3 length: 13 amino acids. Germline V lookup: CDR1 ENHRY, CDR2 SYGVKD. This record comes from a study of blood T cell repertoires in COVID-19. Background on the study: Sites across the United States, Italy and Spain contributed samples from acute and convalescent COVID-19. The cDNA or gDNA used as material had been derived from T cells, B-cell-depleted T cells, or PBMCs.

Per the original data handling: Scientists estimated how many nucleated cells there were by amplifying reference gene primers. Some clones are missing from TCRdb's copy, which holds only in-frame ones; the method was immunoSEQ multiplex PCR. The D gene and trimming were derived from the DNA, and the V and J assignments and clone size from that table. This table has roughly 180,000 clones, 81% appearing once. Clinical history reported by participants formed the basis on which cohorts were assigned. The material sequenced was PBMCs or T cells enriched from blood (not recorded which). The TCR sequence derives from a woman between 35 and 50 years old with acute COVID-19. The rearrangement joins TRBV10-3 to TRBJ1-1, with D unresolved. CDR3 region: CATNGGSGTEAFF. CDR3 DNA sequence: TGTGCCACCAATGGAGGGTCGGGGACTGAAGCTTTCTTT.